The clone carrying this T cell receptor beta chain was observed many times. The antigen remains unidentified. This sample was included in a study of T-cell reconstitution after alpha-beta-depleted transplantation in children. The authors prepared the TCRbeta library with unique molecular identifiers. TCRdb fed the PCR reads into MiXCR, producing one record per CDR3 protein. This sample has approximately 230,000 distinct CDR3 sequences; roughly a quarter occur once, and the top ten carry roughly 5%. The length of the CDR3 is 13 residues. V was cut by 0 bases and J by 6 bases, with 6 bases left in between. The germline V gene has CDR1 MNHNY and CDR2 SVGAGI (reference sequence). Study findings and constraints: It was reported that alpha-beta T cells came from several hundred expanded graft clones (about two months after transplant).

The source of this sequence is a female patient aged 2 to 10 who had a stem cell transplant for congenital amegakaryocytic thrombocytopenia, so the T cells may come from the graft donor. The sample was PBMCs, mostly from graft donor cells, taken 360 days after TCRalphabeta/CD19-depleted stem cell transplant. This chain connects TRBV6-6 to TRBJ2-1; D is uncertain. The CDR3: CASSYSGSNEQFF. The CDR3 coding sequence is TGTGCCAGCAGTTACTCGGGCTCCAATGAGCAGTTCTTC.